This T cell receptor (beta chain) was profiled in a study of T cells expressing NK-cell markers. About the study: TCR beta repertoires came from sorted CD3+CD56+NKG2C+, CD3+CD56+NKG2C- and CD3+CD56-NKG2C+ T cells. Findings and caveats of the study: Also leading the CD3+CD56-NKG2C+ fraction in a few donors were these clonotypes. The contribution of dominant NKG2C+ clonotypes to CD8+ T cells in about six donors was about 1.0-7.0%.

A word on this clonotype: The antigen remains undetermined.

In generating TCR beta cDNA, 5'RACE template switching with UMIs was used. TCRdb processed the 5' RACE reads again and assigns one entry to each CDR3 protein, with no DNA. This listing includes 300,000 to 450,000 distinct CDR3 sequences. The germline gives CDR1 SGHRS, CDR2 YFSETQ. The CDR3 extends over 15 amino acids. The chain has TRBV5-1 and TRBJ2-1; the TCRdb D gene call, TRBD1, has no DNA to confirm it. The specimen was blood T cells: a sorted CD56 or NKG2C T cell subset, CD4+ or CD8+ T cells, or bulk PBMC T cells (not recorded which). This TCR derives from a man aged 18-69 years in good health. CDR3 in amino acids: CASAWGGDSYNEQFF.